Listed below are T cell receptor beta chains from one sample, sequenced in a study of blood T cell repertoires in COVID-19. Clones were read by immunoSEQ multiplex PCR, and TCRdb kept only the in-frame ones, dropping some. Of around 150,000 clones listed, under 90% were seen once; the top ten hold roughly 6.5%. Sequencing was carried out using peripheral blood. The receptors come from a human donor in a cohort sampled during active COVID-19. CDR3s include the opening cysteine and the closing phenylalanine or tryptophan. Fields, in order: J gene, D gene, V gene, clone size, CDR3 protein, CDR3 DNA. D genes are given only for firm matches. Expanded clones are given a class, and other clones once, few, many or no size at all.

J gene: TRBJ2-5; D gene: NA; V gene: TRBV6-2/TRBV6-3; clone size: NA; CDR3 protein: CASSYSGSAGQETQYF; CDR3 DNA: TGTGCCAGCAGTTACTCGGGGAGCGCGGGGCAAGAGACCCAGTACTTC
J gene: TRBJ1-2; D gene: NA; V gene: TRBV14; clone size: NA; CDR3 protein: CASSQTLQGGGYTF; CDR3 DNA: TGTGCCAGCAGCCAAACGCTTCAGGGCGGCGGCTACACCTTC
J gene: TRBJ2-2; D gene: TRBD1; V gene: TRBV11-2; clone size: few; CDR3 protein: CASSSDRGRTGELFF; CDR3 DNA: TGTGCCAGCAGCTCCGACAGGGGGCGGACCGGGGAGCTGTTTTTT
J gene: TRBJ1-5; D gene: NA; V gene: TRBV7-2; clone size: few; CDR3 protein: CASSLVGGAGQPQHF; CDR3 DNA: TGTGCCAGCAGCTTAGTCGGGGGGGCCGGACAGCCCCAGCATTTT
J gene: TRBJ1-4; D gene: TRBD1; V gene: TRBV2; clone size: once; CDR3 protein: CASTLDRGRDEKLFF; CDR3 DNA: TGTGCCAGCACCCTCGACAGGGGGCGGGATGAAAAACTGTTTTTT
J gene: TRBJ2-3; D gene: TRBD2; V gene: TRBV5-6; clone size: NA; CDR3 protein: CASSFYLAGGITDTQYF; CDR3 DNA: TGTGCCAGCAGCTTTTACTTAGCGGGGGGAATCACAGATACGCAGTATTTT
J gene: TRBJ2-5; D gene: NA; V gene: TRBV9; clone size: NA; CDR3 protein: CASSQLGGNQETQYF; CDR3 DNA: TGTGCCAGCAGCCAACTTGGAGGCAACCAAGAGACCCAGTACTTC
J gene: TRBJ2-7; D gene: TRBD2; V gene: TRBV5-3; clone size: once; CDR3 protein: CARSRKGLESSYEQYF; CDR3 DNA: TGTGCCAGAAGCCGGAAGGGACTAGAGAGCTCCTACGAGCAGTACTTC
J gene: TRBJ1-1; D gene: TRBD1; V gene: TRBV11-2; clone size: NA; CDR3 protein: CASSLKTGASEAFF; CDR3 DNA: TGTGCCAGCAGCTTAAAGACAGGGGCTTCCGAAGCTTTCTTT
J gene: TRBJ1-2; D gene: NA; V gene: TRBV11-1; clone size: NA; CDR3 protein: CASSGQGYYGYTF; CDR3 DNA: TGTGCCAGCAGCGGGCAGGGGTACTATGGCTACACCTTC
J gene: TRBJ1-1; D gene: TRBD1; V gene: TRBV7-9; clone size: few; CDR3 protein: CASRDREAEAFF; CDR3 DNA: TGTGCCAGCAGGGACAGGGAGGCTGAAGCTTTCTTT
J gene: TRBJ1-2; D gene: NA; V gene: TRBV15; clone size: few; CDR3 protein: CATSGRQGSVQGYTF; CDR3 DNA: TGTGCCACCAGCGGCCGGCAGGGGAGTGTTCAAGGCTACACCTTC
J gene: TRBJ2-3; D gene: TRBD1; V gene: TRBV29-1; clone size: NA; CDR3 protein: CSALTGGGDTQYF; CDR3 DNA: TGCAGCGCATTGACAGGGGGGGGTGATACGCAGTATTTT
J gene: TRBJ1-2; D gene: NA; V gene: TRBV7-2; clone size: NA; CDR3 protein: CASSPGVWGGGPDLYGYTF; CDR3 DNA: TGTGCCAGCAGCCCCGGGGTTTGGGGTGGCGGGCCAGACCTCTATGGCTACACCTTC
J gene: TRBJ2-2; D gene: TRBD1; V gene: TRBV25-1; clone size: NA; CDR3 protein: CASGGTGGLGELFF; CDR3 DNA: TGTGCCAGCGGCGGGACAGGGGGTCTCGGGGAGCTGTTTTTT
J gene: TRBJ1-1; D gene: NA; V gene: TRBV5-1; clone size: NA; CDR3 protein: CASSLGSRVQNTEAFF; CDR3 DNA: TGCGCCAGCAGCTTGGGATCGAGGGTACAGAACACTGAAGCTTTCTTT
J gene: TRBJ2-7; D gene: NA; V gene: TRBV4-1; clone size: NA; CDR3 protein: CASSQDMDRGPYEQYF; CDR3 DNA: TGCGCCAGCAGCCAAGATATGGACAGAGGGCCCTACGAGCAGTACTTC
J gene: TRBJ1-2; D gene: TRBD1; V gene: TRBV28; clone size: NA; CDR3 protein: CASSGRGPDYTF; CDR3 DNA: TGTGCCAGCAGTGGCAGGGGGCCCGACTACACCTTC
J gene: TRBJ2-7; D gene: TRBD2; V gene: TRBV18; clone size: NA; CDR3 protein: CASSLGLAGSLSYEQYF; CDR3 DNA: TGTGCCAGCTCACTGGGACTAGCGGGGTCCTTATCTTACGAGCAGTACTTC
J gene: TRBJ1-1; D gene: NA; V gene: TRBV21-1; clone size: NA; CDR3 protein: CASSNLPGTVNTEAFF; CDR3 DNA: TGTGCCAGCAGCAATCTTCCAGGGACAGTCAACACTGAAGCTTTCTTT
J gene: TRBJ2-1; D gene: TRBD2; V gene: TRBV7-9; clone size: NA; CDR3 protein: CASSFAGGRDNEQFF; CDR3 DNA: TGTGCCAGCAGCTTCGCGGGGGGAAGGGACAATGAGCAGTTCTTC
J gene: TRBJ1-5; D gene: NA; V gene: TRBV4-3; clone size: NA; CDR3 protein: CASSQDLQRGVGNQPQHF; CDR3 DNA: TGCGCCAGCAGCCAAGATCTACAGCGGGGGGTAGGCAATCAGCCCCAGCATTTT
J gene: TRBJ2-5; D gene: NA; V gene: TRBV5-1; clone size: NA; CDR3 protein: CASSAADGTQYF; CDR3 DNA: TGCGCCAGCAGCGCAGCGGACGGGACCCAGTACTTC
J gene: TRBJ2-1; D gene: NA; V gene: TRBV27; clone size: NA; CDR3 protein: CASRVTGTHSYNEQFF; CDR3 DNA: TGTGCCAGCAGGGTGACCGGGACTCACTCCTACAATGAGCAGTTCTTC
J gene: TRBJ1-1; D gene: TRBD1; V gene: TRBV27; clone size: NA; CDR3 protein: CASRRSSRQGNEAFF; CDR3 DNA: TGTGCCAGCAGGAGGAGTTCAAGACAGGGGAATGAAGCTTTCTTT
J gene: TRBJ2-5; D gene: NA; V gene: TRBV19; clone size: NA; CDR3 protein: CASGQGRWETQYF; CDR3 DNA: TGTGCCAGTGGGCAGGGAAGATGGGAGACCCAGTACTTC
J gene: TRBJ1-5; D gene: NA; V gene: TRBV15; clone size: NA; CDR3 protein: CATSRGTEWPQHF; CDR3 DNA: TGTGCCACCAGCAGAGGAACCGAGTGGCCCCAGCATTTT
J gene: TRBJ1-1; D gene: TRBD1; V gene: TRBV5-1; clone size: NA; CDR3 protein: CASRTTGVGITEAFF; CDR3 DNA: TGCGCCAGCAGGACGACAGGGGTGGGGATCACTGAAGCTTTCTTT
J gene: TRBJ2-2; D gene: TRBD1; V gene: TRBV19; clone size: NA; CDR3 protein: CASSIAGTANTGELFF; CDR3 DNA: TGTGCCAGTAGTATAGCAGGGACAGCGAACACCGGGGAGCTGTTTTTT
J gene: TRBJ1-4; D gene: TRBD1; V gene: TRBV7-2; clone size: NA; CDR3 protein: CASSLDYRGRGEKLFF; CDR3 DNA: TGTGCCAGCAGCTTAGACTACAGGGGAAGAGGTGAAAAACTGTTTTTT
J gene: TRBJ2-1; D gene: TRBD2; V gene: TRBV28; clone size: once; CDR3 protein: CASSPGLAGGIPLNEQFF; CDR3 DNA: TGTGCCAGCAGTCCGGGACTAGCGGGGGGGATCCCCTTAAATGAGCAGTTCTTC
J gene: TRBJ2-3; D gene: NA; V gene: TRBV10-3; clone size: NA; CDR3 protein: CAIRAGGDTQYF; CDR3 DNA: TGTGCCATCCGAGCCGGAGGAGATACGCAGTATTTT
J gene: TRBJ2-7; D gene: NA; V gene: TRBV10-3; clone size: NA; CDR3 protein: CAISDQGRGTYEQYF; CDR3 DNA: TGTGCCATCAGTGACCAGGGGCGCGGCACCTACGAGCAGTACTTC
J gene: TRBJ2-4; D gene: NA; V gene: TRBV16; clone size: NA; CDR3 protein: CASSQSGKKNIQYF; CDR3 DNA: TGTGCCAGCAGCCAATCGGGCAAGAAAAACATTCAGTACTTC
J gene: TRBJ2-4; D gene: TRBD2; V gene: TRBV7-2; clone size: NA; CDR3 protein: CASSLAPLAGAIRAKNIQYF; CDR3 DNA: TGTGCCAGCAGCTTAGCCCCTCTAGCGGGGGCCATACGAGCCAAAAACATTCAGTACTTC
J gene: TRBJ2-1; D gene: TRBD2; V gene: TRBV5-4; clone size: NA; CDR3 protein: CASSFNQRGGYNEQFF; CDR3 DNA: TGTGCCAGCAGCTTTAATCAGCGGGGGGGATACAATGAGCAGTTCTTC
J gene: TRBJ2-7; D gene: NA; V gene: TRBV27; clone size: few; CDR3 protein: CASSLQYRDEQYF; CDR3 DNA: TGTGCCAGCAGTTTACAATACAGGGACGAGCAGTACTTC
J gene: TRBJ2-7; D gene: NA; V gene: TRBV5-1; clone size: once; CDR3 protein: CASSLVPSEGYEQYF; CDR3 DNA: TGCGCCAGCAGCTTGGTTCCTAGCGAAGGCTACGAGCAGTACTTC
J gene: TRBJ1-2; D gene: NA; V gene: TRBV7-9; clone size: NA; CDR3 protein: CASSLPGLIYGYTF; CDR3 DNA: TGTGCCAGCAGCCTACCGGGACTTATCTATGGCTACACCTTC
J gene: TRBJ2-5; D gene: NA; V gene: TRBV9; clone size: NA; CDR3 protein: CASSERSETQYF; CDR3 DNA: TGTGCCAGCAGCGAGAGGAGTGAGACCCAGTACTTC
J gene: TRBJ2-3; D gene: TRBD2; V gene: TRBV7-3; clone size: few; CDR3 protein: CASSQAGGLTDTQYF; CDR3 DNA: TGTGCCAGCAGCCAAGCGGGGGGACTCACAGATACGCAGTATTTT
J gene: TRBJ1-1; D gene: NA; V gene: TRBV18; clone size: NA; CDR3 protein: CASSPPYGGGTEAFF; CDR3 DNA: TGTGCCAGCTCACCACCCTATGGGGGCGGCACTGAAGCTTTCTTT
J gene: TRBJ1-1; D gene: TRBD1; V gene: TRBV15; clone size: NA; CDR3 protein: CATSRLPGQGLNTEAFF; CDR3 DNA: TGTGCCACCAGCAGACTCCCGGGACAGGGATTGAACACTGAAGCTTTCTTT
J gene: TRBJ2-3; D gene: TRBD2; V gene: TRBV9; clone size: NA; CDR3 protein: CASSLAGFTSTDTQYF; CDR3 DNA: TGTGCCAGCAGCTTAGCGGGGTTTACTAGCACAGATACGCAGTATTTT